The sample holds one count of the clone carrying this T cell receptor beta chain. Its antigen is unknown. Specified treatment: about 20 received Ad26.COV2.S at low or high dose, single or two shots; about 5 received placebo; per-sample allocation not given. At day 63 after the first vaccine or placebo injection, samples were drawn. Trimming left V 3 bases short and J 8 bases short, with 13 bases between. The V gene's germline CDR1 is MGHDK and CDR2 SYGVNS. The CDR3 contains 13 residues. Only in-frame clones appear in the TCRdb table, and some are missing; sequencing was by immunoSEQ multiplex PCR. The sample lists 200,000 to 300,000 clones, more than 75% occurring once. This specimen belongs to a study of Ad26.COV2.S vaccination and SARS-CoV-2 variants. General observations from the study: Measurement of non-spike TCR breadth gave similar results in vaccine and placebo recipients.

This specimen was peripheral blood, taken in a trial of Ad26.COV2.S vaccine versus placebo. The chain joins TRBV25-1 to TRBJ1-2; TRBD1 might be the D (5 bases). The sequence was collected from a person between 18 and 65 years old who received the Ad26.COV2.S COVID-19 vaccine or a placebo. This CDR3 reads CASSDPGFWGYTF. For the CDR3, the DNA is TGTGCCAGCAGTGATCCAGGGTTCTGGGGCTACACCTTC.